This TCR beta chain was found in a study of blood T cell repertoires in COVID-19. Study-level background: Sample material is recorded as cDNA or gDNA derived from T cells, B-cell-depleted T cells, or PBMCs.

Data came from immunoSEQ multiplex PCR; TCRdb stores just in-frame clones and leaves some out. This table has 200,000 to 250,000 clones, approximately 82% appearing once. This CDR3 spans 13 amino acids. Per germline, CDR1 SQVTM and CDR2 ANQGSEA. Trimming left V 0 bases short and J 9 bases short, with 14 bases between. V gene TRBV29-1 combines with J gene TRBJ2-5, with D maybe TRBD1 (5 bases). This TCR was recovered from a man aged 30 to 39 who had recovered from COVID-19. The sequencing sample was made of peripheral blood. CDR3 bases: TGCAGCGTTGAAGATACAGGTGGAATGGCCCAGTACTTC. Translated, it gives CSVEDTGGMAQYF.